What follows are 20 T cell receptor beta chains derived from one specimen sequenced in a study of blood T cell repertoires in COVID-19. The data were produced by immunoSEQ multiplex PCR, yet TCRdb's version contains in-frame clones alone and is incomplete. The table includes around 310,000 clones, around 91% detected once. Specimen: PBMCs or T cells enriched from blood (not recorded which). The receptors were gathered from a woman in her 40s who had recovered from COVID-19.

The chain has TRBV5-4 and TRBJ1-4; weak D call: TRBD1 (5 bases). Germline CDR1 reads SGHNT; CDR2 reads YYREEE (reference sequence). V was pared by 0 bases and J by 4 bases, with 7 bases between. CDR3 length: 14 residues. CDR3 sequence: CASSLAGFNEKLFF. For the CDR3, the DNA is TGTGCCAGCAGCTTGGCAGGGTTTAATGAAAAACTGTTTTTT. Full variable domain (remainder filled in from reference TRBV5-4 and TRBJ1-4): ETGVTQSPTHLIKTRGQQVTLRCSSQSGHNTVSWYQQALGQGPQFIFQYYREEENGRGNFPPRFSGLQFPNYSSELNVNALELDDSALYLCASSLAGFNEKLFFGSGTQLSVL.

In DNA form, the CDR3 reads TGTGCCACCGGGACTAGCGGGAGCTACAATGAGCAGTTCTTC. Protein: CATGTSGSYNEQFF. V is TRBV10-3 and J is TRBJ2-1, with 14 bases fitting TRBD2. The V segment lost 10 bases and the J segment 3 bases; nucleotides outside the gene matches: 2. Germline V gene data show CDR1 as ENHRY and CDR2 as SYGVKD. The CDR3 contains 14 residues.

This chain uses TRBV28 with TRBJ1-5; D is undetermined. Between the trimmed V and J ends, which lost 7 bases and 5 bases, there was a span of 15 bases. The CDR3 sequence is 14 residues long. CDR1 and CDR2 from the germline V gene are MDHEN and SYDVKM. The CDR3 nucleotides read TGTGCCAGCAAGGAGGGTAATAGGGATCAGCCCCAGCATTTT. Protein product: CASKEGNRDQPQHF.

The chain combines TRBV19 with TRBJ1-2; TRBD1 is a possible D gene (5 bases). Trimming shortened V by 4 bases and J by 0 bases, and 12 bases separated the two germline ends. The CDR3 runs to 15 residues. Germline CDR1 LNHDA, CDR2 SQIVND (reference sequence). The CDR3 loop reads CASSTQQATNYGYTF. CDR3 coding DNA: TGTGCCAGTAGTACACAACAGGCTACTAACTATGGCTACACCTTC.

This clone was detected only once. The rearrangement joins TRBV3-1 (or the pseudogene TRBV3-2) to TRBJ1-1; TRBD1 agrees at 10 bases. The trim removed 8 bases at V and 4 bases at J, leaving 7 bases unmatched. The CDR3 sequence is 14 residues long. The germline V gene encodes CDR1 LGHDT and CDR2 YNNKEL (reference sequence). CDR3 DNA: TGTGCCAGCTCCCGACAGGGGGCCGTCACTGAAGCTTTCTTT. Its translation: CASSRQGAVTEAFF.

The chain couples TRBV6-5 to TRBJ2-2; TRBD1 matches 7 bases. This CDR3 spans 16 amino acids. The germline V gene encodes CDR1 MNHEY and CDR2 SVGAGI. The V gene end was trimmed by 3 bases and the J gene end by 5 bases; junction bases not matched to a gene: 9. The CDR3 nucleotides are TGTGCCAGCAGTTATCAAGACAGGGTCGTGACCGGGGAGCTGTTTTTT. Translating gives CASSYQDRVVTGELFF.

The CDR3: CASSDQRDTEAFF. CDR3 DNA: TGTGCCAGCAGTGACCAACGGGACACTGAAGCTTTCTTT. The J gene is TRBJ1-1, the V gene TRBV27; D unclear. CDR1 is MNHEY, CDR2 SMNVEV, per germline (reference sequence). V was trimmed by 5 bases and J by 3 bases, leaving 10 bases between them. This CDR3 comprises 13 residues.

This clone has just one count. CDR3 DNA sequence: TGTGCCAGCAGCTCAGGGGGCTCCGGAAACACCATATATTTT. This sequence encodes CASSSGGSGNTIYF. The chain links TRBV5-4 to TRBJ1-3; 8 nucleotides agree with TRBD1. The trim removed 3 bases at V and 4 bases at J, leaving 3 bases unmatched. Germline V lookup: CDR1 SGHNT, CDR2 YYREEE (reference sequence). The CDR3 has 14 residues.

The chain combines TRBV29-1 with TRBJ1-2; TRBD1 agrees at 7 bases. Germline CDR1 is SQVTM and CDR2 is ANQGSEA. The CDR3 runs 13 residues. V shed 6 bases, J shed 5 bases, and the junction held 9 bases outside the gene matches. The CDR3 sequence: CSVLIRGDYGYTF. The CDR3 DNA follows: TGCAGCGTACTGATCAGGGGGGATTATGGCTACACCTTC.

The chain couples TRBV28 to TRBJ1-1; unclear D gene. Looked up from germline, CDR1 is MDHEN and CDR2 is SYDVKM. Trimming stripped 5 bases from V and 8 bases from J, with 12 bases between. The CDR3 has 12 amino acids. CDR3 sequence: CASSPRRREAFF. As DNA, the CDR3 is TGTGCCAGCAGTCCCCGCAGGAGGGAAGCTTTCTTT. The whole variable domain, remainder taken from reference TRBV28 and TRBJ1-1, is DVKVTQSSRYLVKRTGEKVFLECVQDMDHENMFWYRQDPGLGLRLIYFSYDVKMKEKGDIPEGYSVSREKKERFSLILESASTNQTSMYLCASSPRRREAFFGQGTRLTVV.

For the CDR3, the DNA is TGCAGTGCTAGTCTTGAGACCCAGTACTTC. This sequence encodes CSASLETQYF. The chain combines TRBV20-1 with TRBJ2-5; D gene uncertain. Germline CDR1 reads DFQATT; CDR2 reads SNEGSKA (reference sequence). The V gene lost 3 bases and the J gene lost 5 bases, with 4 bases spanning the gap. The CDR3 length is 10 residues.

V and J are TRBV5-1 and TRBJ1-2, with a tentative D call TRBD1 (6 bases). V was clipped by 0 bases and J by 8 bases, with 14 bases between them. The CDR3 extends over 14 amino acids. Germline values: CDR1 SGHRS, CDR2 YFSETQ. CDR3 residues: CASSLASGERGYTF. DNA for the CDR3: TGCGCCAGCAGCTTGGCCTCAGGGGAAAGAGGCTACACCTTC.

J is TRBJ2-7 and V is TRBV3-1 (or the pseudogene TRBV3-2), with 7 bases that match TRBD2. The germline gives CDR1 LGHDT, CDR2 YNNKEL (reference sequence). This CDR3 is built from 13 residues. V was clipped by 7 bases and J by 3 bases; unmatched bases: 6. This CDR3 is CASNSPGGYEQYF. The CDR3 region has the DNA TGTGCCAGCAACTCCCCGGGGGGCTACGAGCAGTACTTC.

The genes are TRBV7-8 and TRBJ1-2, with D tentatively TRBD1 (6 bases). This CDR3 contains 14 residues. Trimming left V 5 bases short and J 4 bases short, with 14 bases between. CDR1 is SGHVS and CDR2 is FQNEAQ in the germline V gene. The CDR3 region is CASSQTGGGYGYTF. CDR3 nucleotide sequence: TGTGCCAGCAGCCAGACAGGTGGTGGCTATGGCTACACCTTC.

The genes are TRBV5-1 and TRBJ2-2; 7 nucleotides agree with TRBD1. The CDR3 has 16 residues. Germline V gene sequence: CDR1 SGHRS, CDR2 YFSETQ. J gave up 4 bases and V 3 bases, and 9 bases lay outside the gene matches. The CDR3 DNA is TGCGCCAGCAGCTCGATAGGACAGGACGGCACCGGGGAGCTGTTTTTT. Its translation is CASSSIGQDGTGELFF.

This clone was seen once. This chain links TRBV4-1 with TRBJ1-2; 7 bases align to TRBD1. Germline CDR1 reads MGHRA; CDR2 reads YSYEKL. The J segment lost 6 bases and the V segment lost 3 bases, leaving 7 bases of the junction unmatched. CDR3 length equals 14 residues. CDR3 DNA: TGCGCCAGCAGCCAGGAAGACAGGGTCCATGGCTACACCTTC. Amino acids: CASSQEDRVHGYTF.

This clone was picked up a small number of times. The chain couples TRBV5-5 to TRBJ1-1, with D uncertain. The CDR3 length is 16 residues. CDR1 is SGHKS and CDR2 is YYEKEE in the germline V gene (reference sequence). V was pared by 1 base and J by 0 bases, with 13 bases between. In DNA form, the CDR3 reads TGTGCCAGCAGCTTGTTGCCGGTGATTATGAACACTGAAGCTTTCTTT. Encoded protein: CASSLLPVIMNTEAFF.

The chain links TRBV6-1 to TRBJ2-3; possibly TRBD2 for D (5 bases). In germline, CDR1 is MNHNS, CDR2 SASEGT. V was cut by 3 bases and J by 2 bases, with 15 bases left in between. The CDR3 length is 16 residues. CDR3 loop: CASSDPQRVFTDTQYF. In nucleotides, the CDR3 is TGTGCCAGCAGTGACCCTCAGAGGGTCTTCACAGATACGCAGTATTTT.

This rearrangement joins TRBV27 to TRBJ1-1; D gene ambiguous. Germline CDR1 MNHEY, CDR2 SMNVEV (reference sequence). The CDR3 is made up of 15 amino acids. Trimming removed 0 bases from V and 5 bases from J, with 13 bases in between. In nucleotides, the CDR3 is TGTGCCAGCAGTTTATCGGCAGGTTCCAGGACTGAAGCTTTCTTT. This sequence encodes CASSLSAGSRTEAFF.

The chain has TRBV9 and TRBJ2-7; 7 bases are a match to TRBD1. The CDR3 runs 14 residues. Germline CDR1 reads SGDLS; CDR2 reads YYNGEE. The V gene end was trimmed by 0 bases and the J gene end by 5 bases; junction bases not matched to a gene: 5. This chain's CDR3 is CASSVGGQQNEQYF. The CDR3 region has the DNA TGTGCCAGCAGCGTAGGGGGACAGCAGAACGAGCAGTACTTC.